Sample share makes the clone carrying this T cell receptor (beta chain) medium-sized (0.01 to 0.1%). Its antigen remains unknown. With MiXCR, TCRdb called clones anew from the PCR reads. The table includes 30,000 to 35,000 clones, 25% to 35% detected once. Prior to thyroid surgery, none of the patients had received any treatment. The record originates from a study of metastatic and nonmetastatic thyroid tumors. With 1 base removed from V and 8 bases from J, the gap between germline ends came to 6 bases. Per the germline V gene, CDR1 is DFQATT and CDR2 is SNEGSKA (reference sequence). The CDR3 has 12 amino acids. Study findings and constraints: Versus benign nodules, malignant thyroid tumors reportedly had significantly higher TCR beta diversity, in blood and tumor.

The V call is TRBV20-1, the J call TRBJ1-6; tentative D call: TRBD1 (6 bases). This receptor was identified in a female donor with papillary thyroid cancer or a benign thyroid nodule (not recorded which). Some clones in this sample may be carry-over from other donors' samples. Sequences were obtained from blood. The CDR3 loop is CSARGQDSPLHF. CDR3 DNA sequence: TGCAGTGCTAGAGGACAGGATTCACCCCTCCACTTT.